The 28 T cell receptor beta chains in this list originate from one sample, sequenced in a study of technical replicates of blood from several donors. Only in-frame clones appear in the TCRdb table, and some are missing; sequencing was by immunoSEQ multiplex PCR. The data contain tens of thousands of clones, 90% to 95% of them singletons. The material sequenced was T cells isolated from PBMCs. These receptors came from a human donor in good health.

This chain connects TRBV28 to TRBJ1-2, with TRBD1 identical over 11 bases. The germline V gene has CDR1 MDHEN and CDR2 SYDVKM. This CDR3 spans 15 amino acids. V lost 5 bases to trimming and J lost 8 bases; unmatched junction nucleotides: 10. CDR3 protein: CASSRPDRGPEGYTF. CDR3 DNA: TGTGCCAGCAGTCGCCCGGACAGGGGGCCGGAGGGCTACACCTTC.

CDR3 nucleotides: TGTGCCAGCAGCTTAGGAGACTCCTACTACAATGAGCAGTTCTTC. Protein product: CASSLGDSYYNEQFF. V gene TRBV7-9 combines with J gene TRBJ2-1; D unclear. CDR1 and CDR2 from the germline V gene are SEHNR and FQNEAQ (reference sequence). V gave up 1 base and J gave up 3 bases, with 10 bases separating them. This CDR3 is 15 amino acids long. The full variable domain, completed using reference TRBV7-9 and TRBJ2-1, is DTGVSQNPRHKITKRGQNVTFRCDPISEHNRLYWYRQTLGQGPEFLTYFQNEAQLEKSRLLSDRFSAERPKGSFSTLEIQRTEQGDSAMYLCASSLGDSYYNEQFFGPGTRLTVL.

This chain links TRBV7-2 with TRBJ2-1; 9 bases are a match to TRBD2. J lost 1 base, V lost 1 base, and 8 bases had no gene match. The CDR3 runs to 18 residues. Germline V gene data show CDR1 as SGHTA and CDR2 as FQGNSA. The chain's CDR3 is CASSLVPGLAGSYNEQFF. CDR3 coding DNA: TGTGCCAGCAGCTTAGTTCCGGGGCTAGCGGGATCCTACAATGAGCAGTTCTTC.

The chain carries TRBV15 and TRBJ1-5; a weak D match, TRBD1 (6 bases). Looked up from germline, CDR1 is LNHNV and CDR2 is YYDKDF (reference sequence). The CDR3 covers 14 residues. The V end lost 0 bases, the J end lost 7 bases, and 10 bases lay between the germline ends. This CDR3 reads CATSRDRQVQPQHF. The CDR3 nucleotides are TGTGCCACCAGCAGAGATCGACAGGTCCAGCCCCAGCATTTT.

CDR3 DNA sequence: TGTGCCAGCAGCCTAGGACAGGGACACACCATATATTTT. It codes for CASSLGQGHTIYF. The V call is TRBV7-8, the J call TRBJ1-3; 8 nucleotides agree with TRBD1. V gave up 5 bases and J gave up 8 bases; unmatched junction bases: 5. The CDR3 loop spans 13 amino acids. The germline gives CDR1 SGHVS, CDR2 FQNEAQ.

The V gene is TRBV29-1, the J gene TRBJ2-1; 10 bases match TRBD1. CDR1 and CDR2 from the germline V gene are SQVTM and ANQGSEA. The CDR3 runs to 11 residues. With 7 bases clipped from V and 9 bases from J, the junction kept 3 bases outside the gene matches. The CDR3 region has the DNA TGCAGCGCGACAGGGGGCTTTGAGCAGTTCTTC. Protein: CSATGGFEQFF.

The chain employs TRBV28 and TRBJ2-2; D gene uncertain. Germline values: CDR1 MDHEN, CDR2 SYDVKM. Between the trimmed V and J ends, which lost 3 bases and 1 base, there was a span of 9 bases. The CDR3 loop spans 15 amino acids. CDR3 DNA: TGTGCCAGCAGTTTGGGCTTTGAGAACACCGGGGAGCTGTTTTTT. Its translation is CASSLGFENTGELFF.

The V gene is TRBV30, the J gene TRBJ1-5; 7 nucleotides align to TRBD1. Per the germline V gene, CDR1 is GTSNPN and CDR2 is SVGIG (reference sequence). V dropped 5 bases and J dropped 9; count of bases not matched to a gene: 7. The CDR3 has 12 amino acids. CDR3 sequence (DNA): TGTGCCTGGGGATCAGGGGGGCTGCCCCAGCATTTT. The encoded protein is CAWGSGGLPQHF. Full variable domain (outside the CDR3, taken from reference TRBV30 and TRBJ1-5): SQTIHQWPATLVQPVGSPLSLECTVEGTSNPNLYWYRQAAGRGLQLLFYSVGIGQISSEVPQNLSASRPQDRQFILSSKKLLLSDSGFYLCAWGSGGLPQHFGDGTRLSIL.

The rearrangement links TRBV7-8 to TRBJ1-1; D unclear. The V and J ends lost 2 bases and 1 base respectively, with 14 bases between them. This CDR3 is built from 16 residues. Per the germline V gene, CDR1 is SGHVS and CDR2 is FQNEAQ. The CDR3: CASSLRLLLGNTEAFF. As DNA, the CDR3 is TGTGCCAGCAGCTTAAGACTTTTACTGGGGAACACTGAAGCTTTCTTT. Complete variable domain (other parts from reference TRBV7-8 and TRBJ1-1): GAGVSQSPRYKVAKRGQDVALRCDPISGHVSLFWYQQALGQGPEFLTYFQNEAQLDKSGLPSDRFFAERPEGSVSTLKIQRTQQEDSAVYLCASSLRLLLGNTEAFFGQGTRLTVV.

The CDR3 coding sequence is TGTGCCAGCAGTGACTCGGGGACAGGTGGGGCCAACGTCCTGACTTTC. Protein product: CASSDSGTGGANVLTF. The V call is TRBV6-4, the J call TRBJ2-6; 8 positions agree with TRBD1. Per the germline V gene, CDR1 is MRHNA and CDR2 is SNTAGT. The junction had 1 base not matched to a gene; V was cut back by 0 bases and J by 3 bases. The CDR3 is 16 amino acids.

The V call is TRBV5-1, the J call TRBJ1-1; D possibly corresponds to TRBD1 (5 bases). Germline CDR1 is SGHRS and CDR2 is YFSETQ. The CDR3 is 15 residues long. The ends were cut back, 0 bases at V and 3 bases at J, with 12 bases in the middle. The CDR3 DNA sequence: TGCGCCAGCAGCTTGGAGCCGGGAGGGGACACTGAAGCTTTCTTT. Its translation is CASSLEPGGDTEAFF.

The V call is TRBV7-8, the J call TRBJ2-5; weak D call: TRBD2 (5 bases). V lost 5 bases to trimming and J lost 4 bases, with 8 bases between them. Germline lookup yields CDR1 SGHVS and CDR2 FQNEAQ. This CDR3 is 12 amino acids long. The CDR3 reads CASSPRGETQYF. CDR3 coding DNA: TGTGCCAGCAGCCCCCGGGGAGAGACCCAGTACTTC.

The gene calls are TRBV28 and TRBJ1-1; 8 nucleotides align to TRBD1. Germline values: CDR1 MDHEN, CDR2 SYDVKM. V shed 4 bases and J 1 base; nucleotides not matched to a gene: 2. The length of the CDR3 is 14 residues. CDR3 protein: CASSSTGGNTEAFF. The CDR3 DNA is TGTGCCAGCAGTTCTACAGGGGGGAACACTGAAGCTTTCTTT.

The J gene is TRBJ2-5, the V gene TRBV7-9; 7 bases map to TRBD1. The CDR3 has 15 residues. The germline CDR1 and CDR2 sequences are SEHNR and FQNEAQ (reference sequence). The V segment lost 1 base and the J segment 5 bases; nucleotides outside the gene matches: 7. CDR3 nucleotides: TGTGCCAGCAGCTTAGTCGGGACAGTGGAGGAGACCCAGTACTTC. This sequence encodes CASSLVGTVEETQYF.

The V and J genes are TRBV5-6 and TRBJ2-1, with 14 bases matching TRBD2. From germline, CDR1 is SGHDT and CDR2 YYEEEE. Trimming at V came to 6 bases and at J to 8 bases, leaving 19 bases not matched to a gene. The CDR3 is made up of 19 amino acids. CDR3 residues: CASNLRGTSGGSLHDEQFF. CDR3 nucleotides: TGTGCCAGCAACCTACGTGGGACTAGCGGGGGTTCTCTCCACGATGAGCAGTTCTTC. Using reference TRBV5-6 and TRBJ2-1 for the parts outside the CDR3, the full variable domain is DAGVTQSPTHLIKTRGQQVTLRCSPKSGHDTVSWYQQALGQGPQFIFQYYEEEERQRGNFPDRFSGHQFPNYSSELNVNALLLGDSALYLCASNLRGTSGGSLHDEQFFGPGTRLTVL.

CDR3 sequence reads: CASSSGLPYNEQFF. CDR3 DNA sequence: TGTGCCAGCAGTTCCGGACTACCATACAATGAGCAGTTCTTC. The V call is TRBV6-5, the J call TRBJ2-1, with D possibly being TRBD2 (6 bases). The CDR3 covers 14 residues. The germline CDR1 and CDR2 sequences are MNHEY and SVGAGI. Deletions cut 4 bases from V and 4 bases from J, with 11 bases between.

The chain is built from TRBV6-5 and TRBJ1-6; D perhaps matches TRBD1 (5 bases). Trimming shortened V by 6 bases and J by 7 bases, and 10 bases separated the two germline ends. The CDR3 totals 13 residues. CDR1 is MNHEY, CDR2 SVGAGI, per germline. This CDR3 is CASRAGLNSPLHF. The CDR3 coding sequence is TGTGCCAGCAGGGCAGGGCTAAATTCACCCCTCCACTTT.

The V call is TRBV6-1, the J call TRBJ2-7; 7 bases align to TRBD1. Germline loops: CDR1 MNHNS, CDR2 SASEGT. V shed 7 bases and J 4 bases; nucleotides not matched to a gene: 7. The CDR3 is made up of 13 amino acids. CDR3 coding DNA: TGTGCCAGCATTCGGGACAGACCGTACGAGCAGTACTTC. This translates into CASIRDRPYEQYF.

CDR3 sequence (DNA): TGTGCCAGTAGCACTGACAGGGGAATGTTGGGCGAAAAACTGTTTTTT. Translation: CASSTDRGMLGEKLFF. This chain uses TRBV19 with TRBJ1-4; TRBD1 aligns across 8 bases. The CDR3 has 16 residues. The V gene end was trimmed by 6 bases and the J gene end by 8 bases; junction bases not matched to a gene: 14. The germline V gene has CDR1 LNHDA and CDR2 SQIVND (reference sequence).

The chain combines TRBV7-6 with TRBJ1-3; no clear D gene. Germline assignment: CDR1 SGHVS and CDR2 FNYEAQ. This CDR3 is built from 14 residues. Trimming cost V 2 bases and J 8 bases, with 13 bases left between them. CDR3 DNA sequence: TGTGCCAGCAGCTTAAAAGACGGAGATTACACCATATATTTT. The encoded protein is CASSLKDGDYTIYF.

A single count supports this clone. J is TRBJ1-1 and V is TRBV11-3, with 8 bases identical to TRBD1. The V and J ends lost 5 bases and 2 bases, in that order; junction bases with no gene match: 7. Germline loops: CDR1 SGHNT, CDR2 YENEEA. The CDR3 runs 15 residues. CDR3: CASSLHQGANTEAFF. In DNA, the CDR3 is TGTGCCAGCAGCCTACATCAGGGGGCTAACACTGAAGCTTTCTTT.

V is TRBV19 and J is TRBJ1-3; weak D call: TRBD1 (6 bases). Germline V lookup: CDR1 LNHDA, CDR2 SQIVND (reference sequence). The CDR3 extends over 16 amino acids. The V end was cut by 3 bases, the J end by 4 bases, with 16 bases between. The CDR3 loop is CASSMFGQSAGNTIYF. CDR3 sequence (DNA): TGTGCCAGTAGTATGTTTGGACAGTCGGCCGGAAACACCATATATTTT.

The chain uses TRBV10-3 and TRBJ1-2; D possibly corresponds to TRBD1 (6 bases). V lost 4 bases and J lost 4, with 13 bases in between. The CDR3 contains 14 residues. Per germline, CDR1 ENHRY and CDR2 SYGVKD. This chain's CDR3 is CAISGDTEGYGYTF. Here the CDR3 DNA reads TGTGCCATCAGTGGGGACACAGAAGGCTATGGCTACACCTTC.

CDR3 in DNA: TGTGCCAGCTCACCACGGGACAGAGCAACTAATGAAAAACTGTTTTTT. Protein product: CASSPRDRATNEKLFF. The chain carries TRBV18 and TRBJ1-4; 7 bases map to TRBD1. The CDR3 has 16 amino acids. V gave up 1 base and J gave up 0 bases; unmatched junction bases: 2. CDR1 is KGHSH, CDR2 LQKENI, per germline.

The CDR3 DNA follows: TGTGCCAGCAGTTCGGTACAGGGGGCCTACGAGCAGTACTTC. This codes for CASSSVQGAYEQYF. The chain couples TRBV27 to TRBJ2-7; TRBD1 agrees at 8 bases. CDR1 and CDR2 from the germline V gene are MNHEY and SMNVEV (reference sequence). J gave up 2 bases and V 4 bases, and 4 bases lay outside the gene matches. The CDR3 length is 14 residues.

The chain links TRBV5-1 to TRBJ2-5, with 8 positions matching TRBD2. This CDR3 has 15 residues. The V gene's germline CDR1 is SGHRS and CDR2 YFSETQ. Trimming removed 1 base from V and 1 base from J; junction bases left unmatched: 3. DNA of the CDR3: TGCGCCAGCAGCTTGCAGCGGGGGACCCAAGAGACCCAGTACTTC. Amino acids: CASSLQRGTQETQYF.

The chain combines TRBV19 with TRBJ1-2; D ambiguous. V lost 5 bases and J lost 8, with 12 bases in between. The CDR3 sequence is 12 residues long. The germline CDR1 and CDR2 sequences are LNHDA and SQIVND (reference sequence). In nucleotides, the CDR3 is TGTGCCAGTAGTCAGGCATTCGGAGGCTACACCTTC. Amino acids: CASSQAFGGYTF.

This sequence joins TRBV7-3 and TRBJ2-2; 14 nucleotides line up with TRBD2. J was trimmed by 9 bases and V by 5 bases; bases with no gene match: 5. This CDR3 has 15 amino acids. The V gene's germline CDR1 is SGHTA and CDR2 FQGTGA. CDR3 sequence: CASSAGLAGGRELFF. The CDR3 nucleotides read TGTGCCAGCAGCGCAGGACTAGCGGGGGGCCGGGAGCTGTTTTTT.